This TCR beta chain emerged from a study of Tregs in tolerant kidney transplant recipients. Method: immunoSEQ multiplex PCR; TCRdb's copy keeps in-frame clones and lacks some. The table shows fewer than 95,000 clones, with approximately 94% occurring only once. The nonmyeloablative bone marrow transplants came from related graft donors, with transient mixed chimerism. Unstimulated Tregs (CD4+CD25+CD127-) and CD4+CD25- non-Tregs were sorted from PBMCs. Trimming removed 1 base at V and 6 bases at J, with 13 bases between. This CDR3 contains 15 residues. Germline V CDR1 and CDR2: SGHTA, FQGTGA. This clonotype originated in a human patient who received a combined kidney and bone marrow transplant. These T cells may partly come from the graft donor. The gene calls are TRBV7-3 and TRBJ2-1, with a tentative D call TRBD2 (6 bases). The sequences come from CD4+ T cells from blood (PBMCs), collected 12 months after the transplant. CDR3 bases: TGTGCCAGCAGCTTAAACGGCGGGATACGCAATGAGCAGTTCTTC. Its protein is CASSLNGGIRNEQFF.